The rows below give T cell receptor beta chains drawn from one sample of a study of Graves' ophthalmopathy and Graves' hyperthyroidism. TCRdb processed the multiplex PCR reads anew with MiXCR; each CDR3 protein has one entry. The table records around 470,000 distinct CDR3 sequences, around 14% of them present only once. The specimen was blood. These receptors were taken from a woman aged 25 to 39 with Graves' ophthalmopathy. CDR3s include the opening cysteine and the closing phenylalanine or tryptophan. Each record gives: clone size, V gene, D gene, J gene, CDR3 length, CDR3 DNA, CDR3 protein. A D gene is named only where the DNA matches it firmly. Where a row states a size, it is once, few, many or the class of an expanded clone; other rows omit it.

>many|TRBV6-1|NA|TRBJ1-5|13
TGTGCCAGCAGCAGGGTTAGCAATCAGCCCCAGCATTTT
CASSRVSNQPQHF
>many|TRBV30|NA|TRBJ1-2|11
TGTGCCTGGACAGGGGCATATGGCTACACCTTC
CAWTGAYGYTF
>many|TRBV30|NA|TRBJ1-1|14
TGTGCCTGGAGGGGTGGGGGACCGAACACTGAAGCTTTCTTT
CAWRGGGPNTEAFF
>NA|TRBV28|NA|TRBJ2-7|15
TGTGCCAGCAGTTCACCGTTGCCGGCCTCCTACGAGCAGTACTTC
CASSSPLPASYEQYF
>NA|TRBV10-2|NA|TRBJ2-6|18
TGCGCCAGCAGTAATCCAGGGGGGCCCTCTTCTGGGGCCAACGTCCTGACTTTC
CASSNPGGPSSGANVLTF
>many|TRBV24-1|TRBD1|TRBJ1-1|17
TGTGCCACCGGGCGATTGGCAGGGGGCCTGGGGGGCACTGAAGCTTTCTTT
CATGRLAGGLGGTEAFF
>many|TRBV6-1|TRBD1|TRBJ2-7|16
TGTGCCAGCAGTGCCTACCGGGACAGGGTACCATACGAGCAGTACTTC
CASSAYRDRVPYEQYF
>few|TRBV5-6|TRBD1|TRBJ1-1|13
TGTGCCACCCGGGGAGGGGGCTTCACTGAAGCTTTCTTT
CATRGGGFTEAFF
>many|TRBV30|NA|TRBJ1-1|12
TGTGCCTGGAGCCCCAAGGTGACTGAAGCTTTCTTT
CAWSPKVTEAFF
>NA|TRBV2|TRBD2|TRBJ2-7|17
TGTGCCACCCGCCCGGAGACTAGCGGGGTAGGCGGCTACGAGCAGTACTTC
CATRPETSGVGGYEQYF
>many|TRBV20-1|NA|TRBJ2-7|13
TGCAGTGCTAGAGTTCACCGGGCTTTCGAGCAGTACTTC
CSARVHRAFEQYF
>many|TRBV9|NA|TRBJ2-6|16
TGTGCCAGCAGCTCCTTCACGGTCTCTGGGGCCAACGTCCTGACTTTC
CASSSFTVSGANVLTF
>many|TRBV7-8|TRBD1|TRBJ1-1|15
TGTGCCAGCAGCAGGAGGACAGGGTCGATTACTGAAGCTTTCTTT
CASSRRTGSITEAFF
>few|TRBV12-3/TRBV12-4|TRBD1|TRBJ2-2|16
TGTGCCAGCAGACGATTTCTAACAGGGGACCCCGGGGAGCTGTTTTTT
CASRRFLTGDPGELFF
>NA|TRBV7-9|NA|TRBJ2-7|15
TGTGCCAGCAGCCCCCTGAGTGGGGGATTAAACGAGCAGTACTTC
CASSPLSGGLNEQYF
>many|TRBV6-1|TRBD2|TRBJ2-3|12
TGTGCCAGCACAAGGGACTACCGTACGCAGTATTTT
CASTRDYRTQYF
>few|TRBV28|NA|TRBJ1-5|14
TGTGCCAGCAGAAAGGTTTGGGGGAATCAGCCCCAGCATTTT
CASRKVWGNQPQHF
>many|TRBV7-9|NA|TRBJ1-6|14
TGTGCCAGCAGCACGGACAGCCGTGTTTCACCCCTCCACTTT
CASSTDSRVSPLHF